This T cell receptor beta chain was obtained from a study of shared clonotypes between healthy human individuals. A remark on this clone: Its antigen is currently unknown. This sample includes further DNA sequences coding for the same CDR3.

Study observations and caveats: Naive CD4 clonotypes overlapped across several donors at roughly 5.1%. Clonotypes shared by all four sorted-subset donors had higher generation probabilities than non-shared clonotypes.

Deletions cut 4 bases from V and 4 bases from J, with 8 bases between. The V gene's germline CDR1 is SGHDT and CDR2 YYEEEE. The CDR3 loop spans 12 amino acids. Using 200 ng DNA, tens of thousands of T cell genomes, the sorted-subset replicate PCRs were run. The method was immunoSEQ multiplex PCR; TCRdb's version includes in-frame clones alone and lacks a portion of them. The table records 1.5 million to 2.5 million clones, approximately 95% of them present only once. CD8 cells regarded as naive lacked CD45RO, were positively chosen for CCR7, and omitted terminally differentiated effector memory CD45RA+ cells.

The specimen was naive CD8+ T cells sorted from blood. This sequence originates from a young man in good health. The chain recombines TRBV5-6 with TRBJ1-1; D remains unclear. The CDR3 here is CASSLEGTEAFF. As DNA, the CDR3 is TGTGCCAGCAGCCTGGAAGGCACTGAAGCTTTCTTT. Full variable domain (missing parts from reference TRBV5-6 and TRBJ1-1): DAGVTQSPTHLIKTRGQQVTLRCSPKSGHDTVSWYQQALGQGPQFIFQYYEEEERQRGNFPDRFSGHQFPNYSSELNVNALLLGDSALYLCASSLEGTEAFFGQGTRLTVV.